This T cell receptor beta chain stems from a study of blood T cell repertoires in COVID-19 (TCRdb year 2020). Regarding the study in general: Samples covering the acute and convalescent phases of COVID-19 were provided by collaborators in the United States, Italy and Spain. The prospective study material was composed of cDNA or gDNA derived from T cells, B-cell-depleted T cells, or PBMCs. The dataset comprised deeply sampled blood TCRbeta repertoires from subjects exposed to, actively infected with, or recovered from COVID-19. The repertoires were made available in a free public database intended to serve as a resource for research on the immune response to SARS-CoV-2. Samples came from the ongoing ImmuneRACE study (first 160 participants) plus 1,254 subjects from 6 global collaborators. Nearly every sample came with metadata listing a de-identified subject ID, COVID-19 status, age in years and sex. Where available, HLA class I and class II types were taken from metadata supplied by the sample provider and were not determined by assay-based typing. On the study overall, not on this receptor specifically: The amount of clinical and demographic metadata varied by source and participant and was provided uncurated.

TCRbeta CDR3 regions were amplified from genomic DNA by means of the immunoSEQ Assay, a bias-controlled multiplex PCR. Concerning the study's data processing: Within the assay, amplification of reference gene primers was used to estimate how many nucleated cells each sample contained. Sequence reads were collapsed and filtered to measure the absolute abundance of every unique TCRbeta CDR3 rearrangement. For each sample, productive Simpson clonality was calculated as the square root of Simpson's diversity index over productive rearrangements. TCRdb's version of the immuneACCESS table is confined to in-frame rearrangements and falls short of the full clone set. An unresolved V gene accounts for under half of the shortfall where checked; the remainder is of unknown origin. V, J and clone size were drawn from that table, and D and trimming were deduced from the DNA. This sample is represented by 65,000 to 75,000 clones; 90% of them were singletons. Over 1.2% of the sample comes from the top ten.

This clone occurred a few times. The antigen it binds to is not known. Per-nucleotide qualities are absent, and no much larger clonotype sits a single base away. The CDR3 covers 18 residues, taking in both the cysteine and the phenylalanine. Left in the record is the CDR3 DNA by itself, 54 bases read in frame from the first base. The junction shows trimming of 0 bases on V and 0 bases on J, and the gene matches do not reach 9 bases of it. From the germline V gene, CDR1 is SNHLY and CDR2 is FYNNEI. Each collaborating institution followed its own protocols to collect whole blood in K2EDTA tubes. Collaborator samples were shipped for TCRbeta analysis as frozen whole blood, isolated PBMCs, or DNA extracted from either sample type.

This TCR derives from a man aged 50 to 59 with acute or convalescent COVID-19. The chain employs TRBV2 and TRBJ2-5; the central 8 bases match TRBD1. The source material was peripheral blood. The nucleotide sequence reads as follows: TGTGCCAGCAGTGAAGCGCTTCTCGGGACAGGCCACCAAGAGACCCAGTACTTC. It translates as CASSEALLGTGHQETQYF. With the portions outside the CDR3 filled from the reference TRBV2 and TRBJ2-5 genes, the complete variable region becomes EPEVTQTPSHQVTQMGQEVILRCVPISNHLYFYWYRQILGQKVEFLVSFYNNEISEKSEIFDDQFSVERPDGSNFTLKIRSTKLEDSAMYFCASSEALLGTGHQETQYFGPGTRLLVL.